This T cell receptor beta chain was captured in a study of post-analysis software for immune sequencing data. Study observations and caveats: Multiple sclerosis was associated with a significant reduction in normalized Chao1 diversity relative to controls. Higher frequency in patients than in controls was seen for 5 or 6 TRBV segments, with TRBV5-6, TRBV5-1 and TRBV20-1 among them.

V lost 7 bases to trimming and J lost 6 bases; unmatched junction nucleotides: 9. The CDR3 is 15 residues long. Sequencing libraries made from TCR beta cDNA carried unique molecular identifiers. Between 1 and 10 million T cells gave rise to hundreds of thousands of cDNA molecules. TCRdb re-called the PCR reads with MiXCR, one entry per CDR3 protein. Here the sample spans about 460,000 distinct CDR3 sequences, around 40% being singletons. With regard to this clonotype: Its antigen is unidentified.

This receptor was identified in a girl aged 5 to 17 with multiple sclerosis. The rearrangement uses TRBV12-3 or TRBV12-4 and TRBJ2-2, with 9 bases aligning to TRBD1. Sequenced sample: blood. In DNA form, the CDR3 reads TGTGCCAGCAAAACAGGGGGCACCCCGGCCGGGGAGCTGTTTTTT. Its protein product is CASKTGGTPAGELFF.